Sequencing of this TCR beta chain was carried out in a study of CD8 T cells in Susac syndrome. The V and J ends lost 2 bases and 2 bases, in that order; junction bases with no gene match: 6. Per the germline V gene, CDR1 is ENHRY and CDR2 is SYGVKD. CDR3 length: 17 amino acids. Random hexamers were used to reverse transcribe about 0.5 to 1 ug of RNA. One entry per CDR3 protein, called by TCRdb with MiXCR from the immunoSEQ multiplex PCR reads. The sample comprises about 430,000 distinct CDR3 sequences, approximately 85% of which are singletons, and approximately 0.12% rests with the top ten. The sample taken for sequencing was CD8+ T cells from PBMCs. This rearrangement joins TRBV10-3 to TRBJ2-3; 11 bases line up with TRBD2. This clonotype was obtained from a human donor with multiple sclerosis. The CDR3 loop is CAISEGTSGPFTDTQYF. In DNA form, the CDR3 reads TGTGCCATCAGTGAGGGGACTAGCGGACCCTTCACAGATACGCAGTATTTT.